The 18 T cell receptor beta chains given below trace back to one sample, sequenced in a study of Ad26.COV2.S vaccination and SARS-CoV-2 variants (dated by TCRdb to the early 2020s). Libraries were built with the immunoSEQ multiplex PCR assay. TCRdb carries this immuneACCESS record with in-frame sequences only. Its versions omit some clonotypes, under half of them owing to an unresolved V gene in the studies checked, with the rest unexplained. A total of fewer than 400,000 clones appear in this sample, around 89% of them only once. The leading ten clones occupy 1.9% of the sample. The treatment or condition label here, explained by the study, means: 15 to 20 received Ad26.COV2.S at low or high dose, single or two shots; 5 received placebo; per-sample allocation not given. Repertoires of vaccine and placebo recipients were sequenced from samples taken on day 63 after the first injection. The sequencing used peripheral blood, collected in a trial of Ad26.COV2.S vaccine versus placebo. The receptors derive from a person aged 18-65 years who received the Ad26.COV2.S COVID-19 vaccine or a placebo.

The CDR3 nucleotides are TGTGCCAGCAGCTTACAGGGGGCAACTGAAGCTTTCTTT. As protein: CASSLQGATEAFF. The rearrangement joins TRBV11-2 to TRBJ1-1; TRBD1 matches at 8 bases. Trimming at V came to 2 bases and at J to 5 bases, leaving 1 base not matched to a gene. The CDR3 consists of 13 residues. Per the germline V gene, CDR1 is SGHAT and CDR2 is FQNNGV.

The CDR3 here is CASSTSDDSPLHF. DNA of the CDR3: TGTGCCAGTAGTACTTCGGACGATTCACCCCTCCACTTT. The rearrangement joins TRBV19 to TRBJ1-6; D ambiguous. Germline V gives CDR1 LNHDA, CDR2 SQIVND (reference sequence). The CDR3 contains 13 residues. The germline V and J ends were trimmed by 4 bases and 8 bases, with 9 bases remaining between them.

This clone has a single count. The V gene is TRBV20-1, the J gene TRBJ1-1, with 7 nucleotides matching TRBD1. Germline V lookup: CDR1 DFQATT, CDR2 SNEGSKA (reference sequence). The CDR3 has 11 residues. The V and J ends lost 5 bases and 6 bases, in that order; junction bases with no gene match: 3. CDR3 sequence: CSAFTGAEAFF. CDR3 sequence (DNA): TGCAGTGCTTTCACAGGGGCTGAAGCTTTCTTT.

This chain uses TRBV19 with TRBJ2-1; 8 nucleotides align to TRBD1. Germline V gene lookup returns CDR1 LNHDA and CDR2 SQIVND (reference sequence). V was pared by 3 bases and J by 7 bases, with 11 bases of the junction left unmatched. This CDR3 has 16 amino acids. CDR3 sequence reads: CASSIPGRGRINEQFF. The DNA of the CDR3 is TGTGCCAGTAGTATCCCGGGCAGGGGGCGTATTAATGAGCAGTTCTTC.

The chain has TRBV5-1 and TRBJ2-5; 9 bases are a match to TRBD2. Trimming removed 0 bases from V and 2 bases from J; junction bases left unmatched: 5. Germline assignment: CDR1 SGHRS and CDR2 YFSETQ. The CDR3 is made up of 16 amino acids. DNA for the CDR3: TGCGCCAGCAGCTTGGCCGGGCTAGCGGGACAAGAGACCCAGTACTTC. Protein sequence: CASSLAGLAGQETQYF.

V gene TRBV6-1 combines with J gene TRBJ2-3; 9 bases agree with TRBD2. The CDR3 sequence is 16 residues long. The V gene end was trimmed by 0 bases and the J gene end by 2 bases; junction bases not matched to a gene: 3. Germline lookup yields CDR1 MNHNS and CDR2 SASEGT. The CDR3 reads CASSEAAGGNTDTQYF. CDR3 DNA: TGTGCCAGCAGTGAAGCGGCGGGAGGGAACACAGATACGCAGTATTTT.

J is TRBJ2-3 and V is TRBV9, with D perhaps TRBD2 (6 bases). Germline CDR1 is SGDLS and CDR2 is YYNGEE. CDR3 size: 17 residues. The V gene lost 1 base and the J gene lost 0 bases, with 15 bases spanning the gap. The CDR3 nucleotides read TGTGCCAGCAGCGTACCGGGACTCGGAATGAGCACAGATACGCAGTATTTT. Translation gives CASSVPGLGMSTDTQYF.

Only one count was recorded for this clone. The chain employs TRBV7-3 and TRBJ2-1; weak D call: TRBD2 (6 bases). The CDR3 has 13 amino acids. CDR1 and CDR2 (germline): SGHTA, FQGTGA. The V end lost 1 base, the J end lost 8 bases, and 9 bases lay between the germline ends. The CDR3 DNA reads TGTGCCAGCAGCTTAATTAGGGAGGATGAGCAGTTCTTC. Translation: CASSLIREDEQFF. The full variable domain, with the rest looked up from reference TRBV7-3 and TRBJ2-1, is GAGVSQTPSNKVTEKGKYVELRCDPISGHTALYWYRQSLGQGPEFLIYFQGTGAADDSGLPNDRFFAVRPEGSVSTLKIQRTERGDSAVYLCASSLIREDEQFFGPGTRLTVL.

The V call is TRBV6-2 or TRBV6-3, the J call TRBJ2-1, with 8 positions matching TRBD2. The germline V gene encodes CDR1 MNHEY and CDR2 SVGEGT. V dropped 1 base and J dropped 0; count of bases not matched to a gene: 5. The CDR3 has 17 amino acids. As DNA, the CDR3 is TGTGCCAGCAGTTACTTAGCGGGGAGGAGCTCCTACAATGAGCAGTTCTTC. This translates into CASSYLAGRSSYNEQFF.

The J gene is TRBJ1-5, the V gene TRBV15; the D is unclear. V dropped 5 bases and J dropped 0 bases, with 14 bases sitting between them. Germline CDR1 is LNHNV and CDR2 is YYDKDF (reference sequence). CDR3 size: 16 residues. For the CDR3, the DNA is TGTGCCACCAGCCCTCGGAGGGCATATAGCAATCAGCCCCAGCATTTT. It codes for CATSPRRAYSNQPQHF. Variable domain in full (rest from reference TRBV15 and TRBJ1-5): DAMVIQNPRYQVTQFGKPVTLSCSQTLNHNVMYWYQQKSSQAPKLLFHYYDKDFNNEADTPDNFQSRRPNTSFCFLDIRSPGLGDTAMYLCATSPRRAYSNQPQHFGDGTRLSIL.

The chain links TRBV12-5 to TRBJ2-1; TRBD1 matches at 7 bases. Germline CDR1 LGHNT, CDR2 FRNRAP. After removal of 2 bases from V and 1 base from J, the junction contained 8 bases not matched to a gene. CDR3 size: 17 residues. Here the CDR3 DNA reads TGTGCTAGTGGTTTGTTCCCGGACAGGCAGTCCTACAATGAGCAGTTCTTC. It yields the protein CASGLFPDRQSYNEQFF.

V and J are TRBV19 and TRBJ1-2, with D unresolved. The germline CDR1 and CDR2 sequences are LNHDA and SQIVND (reference sequence). The CDR3 has 14 residues. V was clipped by 5 bases and J by 2 bases, with 12 bases between them. CDR3 nucleotide sequence: TGTGCCAGTAGTCTCCGGGGTTCCAACTATGGCTACACCTTC. Its translation: CASSLRGSNYGYTF.

V gene TRBV28 combines with J gene TRBJ1-3; D is undetermined. The CDR3 spans 14 residues. Per germline, CDR1 MDHEN and CDR2 SYDVKM. V lost 7 bases and J lost 0, with 10 bases in between. CDR3 bases: TGTGCCAGCATCGAAGGGAACTCTGGAAACACCATATATTTT. Its translation: CASIEGNSGNTIYF.

The V call is TRBV28, the J call TRBJ2-7; TRBD1 matches at 7 bases. Germline assignment: CDR1 MDHEN and CDR2 SYDVKM. This CDR3 is 13 amino acids long. Trimming cost V 6 bases and J 2 bases; bases outside gene matches: 4. DNA for the CDR3: TGTGCCAGCAGGGCAGGACAGGCCTACGAGCAGTACTTC. It specifies CASRAGQAYEQYF.

For the CDR3, the DNA is TGTGCCAGCAGCTTAGCGGGGGGTGTGAACACTGAAGCTTTCTTT. Encoded protein: CASSLAGGVNTEAFF. The rearrangement uses TRBV7-2 and TRBJ1-1; a weak D match, TRBD1 (5 bases). This CDR3 contains 15 residues. Trimming pared 0 bases from V and 0 bases from J, leaving 8 bases between. Germline V CDR1 and CDR2: SGHTA, FQGNSA.

This clone was counted a single time. V gene TRBV7-2 combines with J gene TRBJ2-1; D is unresolved. The ends were cut back, 3 bases at V and 4 bases at J, with 13 bases in the middle. Germline assignment: CDR1 SGHTA and CDR2 FQGNSA. This CDR3 has 15 amino acids. Here the CDR3 reads CASSFPGWQYNEQFF. The CDR3 nucleotides read TGTGCCAGCAGCTTCCCTGGTTGGCAGTACAATGAGCAGTTCTTC.

The V gene is TRBV11-2, the J gene TRBJ2-1; D unclear. This CDR3 is built from 17 residues. V lost 0 bases, J lost 0 bases, and 12 bases lay in between. CDR1 is SGHAT and CDR2 is FQNNGV in the germline V gene. This CDR3 reads CASSLEGWWDSYNEQFF. The DNA of the CDR3 is TGTGCCAGCAGCTTAGAGGGCTGGTGGGACTCCTACAATGAGCAGTTCTTC. Using reference TRBV11-2 and TRBJ2-1 for the parts outside the CDR3, the full variable domain is EAGVAQSPRYKIIEKRQSVAFWCNPISGHATLYWYQQILGQGPKLLIQFQNNGVVDDSQLPKDRFSAERLKGVDSTLKIQPAKLEDSAVYLCASSLEGWWDSYNEQFFGPGTRLTVL.

The chain is built from TRBV21-1 and TRBJ1-6; the D call TRBD1 from the table was never checked on the DNA. TRBV21-1 is noted as a pseudogene. The CDR3 has 15 amino acids. The CDR3 DNA reads as TGTGCCCACCCCGCCAGGGCTAGTTTTAATTCACCCCTCCACTTT. Translated: CAHPARASFNSPLHF.